These 30 T cell receptor beta chains came from one sample sequenced in a study of tumor and adjacent non-tumor tissue in lung cancer. The library came from three nested PCR rounds adapted from ARM-PCR protocols. TCRdb re-analysed the multiplex PCR reads in MiXCR, keeping a single row per CDR3 protein. The table records approximately 53,000 distinct CDR3 sequences, around three quarters of them present only once. The template was RNA from unsorted bulk tissue. More than 3 cm separated this lung sample from the edge of the tumor. What was sequenced was distant non-tumor lung tissue. The source of these receptors is a woman in her sixties or seventies with non-small cell lung cancer.

This chain joins TRBV5-1 and TRBJ2-3; TRBD2 matches 7 bases. Germline V gives CDR1 SGHRS, CDR2 YFSETQ. V lost 5 bases and J lost 6; bases outside the gene matches: 15. The CDR3 length is 16 residues. CDR3 DNA: TGCGCCAGCAGGTCCAACTCGGCTAGCGGAGGGGATACGCAGTATTTT. Translation: CASRSNSASGGDTQYF. Based on the CDR3 plus reference TRBV5-1 and TRBJ2-3, the full variable domain is KAGVTQTPRYLIKTRGQQVTLSCSPISGHRSVSWYQQTPGQGLQFLFEYFSETQRNKGNFPGRFSGRQFSNSRSEMNVSTLELGDSALYLCASRSNSASGGDTQYFGPGTRLTVL.

In regard to this clonotype: Given the absence of the conserved phenylalanine or tryptophan at the CDR3 end, a read error is likely. The chain combines TRBV4-3 with TRBJ2-7; no clear D. The germline V gene encodes CDR1 LGHNA and CDR2 YSLEER. This CDR3 has 17 residues. The ends were cut back, 7 bases at V and 0 bases at J, with 22 bases in the middle. This chain's CDR3 is CASKQPPVAGFSYEQYI. The CDR3 DNA follows: TGCGCCAGCAAGCAACCCCCAGTGGCAGGCTTCTCCTACGAGCAGTACATC.

For this clonotype: One end of the junction varies from germline; a read error may be responsible. The chain joins TRBV7-2 to TRBJ1-2; D remains ambiguous. This CDR3 contains 14 residues. Per germline, CDR1 SGHTA and CDR2 FQGNSA. DNA of the CDR3: TGTGCCAGCAGCTTAGCGAGACAAGGATACGGCTTCACCTTC. Translated, it gives CASSLARQGYGFTF.

This clonotype was detected once. This chain connects TRBV4-2 to TRBJ1-6; TRBD1 matches 7 bases. The trim removed 3 bases at V and 11 bases at J, leaving 13 bases unmatched. The CDR3 contains 16 residues. Germline CDR1 reads LGHNA; CDR2 reads YNFKEQ. The CDR3 DNA reads as TGTGCCAGCAGCCAGCAGGGGGGATCCTACAATCCACCCCTCCACTTT. This codes for CASSQQGGSYNPPLHF.

The count of this clonotype is one. V and J are TRBV4-3 and TRBJ1-1, with 8 positions matching TRBD1. This CDR3 has 16 amino acids. V was clipped by 7 bases and J by 8 bases; unmatched bases: 18. Germline loops: CDR1 LGHNA, CDR2 YSLEER. As DNA, the CDR3 is TGCGCCAGCACCCCACGAAGGACAGGGTATGGTATCGAAGCTTTCTTT. This sequence encodes CASTPRRTGYGIEAFF.

This clonotype has at least ten counts. The chain recombines TRBV30 with TRBJ2-3, with D possibly being TRBD2 (5 bases). V lost 3 bases and J lost 1, with 11 bases in between. CDR1 is GTSNPN and CDR2 is SVGIG in the germline V gene (reference sequence). The CDR3 extends over 14 amino acids. CDR3 sequence: CAWSWLAGTDTQYF. CDR3 sequence (DNA): TGTGCCTGGAGCTGGCTAGCAGGCACAGATACGCAGTATTTT.

This clonotype was detected a few times. The junction departs from the called germline gene at one end, perhaps through a read error. The genes are TRBV10-3 and TRBJ2-1; D is perhaps TRBD2 (5 bases). The V gene's germline CDR1 is ENHRY and CDR2 SYGVKD. This CDR3 is 15 amino acids long. The CDR3 sequence: CVITVGSDKYNEQFF. CDR3 nucleotides: TGTGTCATCACTGTAGGTAGCGACAAGTACAATGAGCAGTTCTTC.

This clonotype was counted many times. J is TRBJ2-3 and V is TRBV6-5, with D maybe TRBD2 (5 bases). Germline V gene data show CDR1 as MNHEY and CDR2 as SVGAGI. V lost 7 bases to trimming and J lost 1 base, with 6 bases between them. This CDR3 has 12 amino acids. The CDR3 bases are TGTGCCAGCAACGGGGGCACAGATACGCAGTATTTT. This sequence encodes CASNGGTDTQYF.

This clonotype was observed a handful of times. The CDR3 DNA follows: TGTGCTAGCGGTTCTGGATCCCCGGGAGAGCAGTACTTC. Protein product: CASGSGSPGEQYF. The V and J genes are TRBV12-3 or TRBV12-4 and TRBJ2-7; possibly TRBD2 for D (6 bases). CDR3 length equals 13 residues.

This clonotype was found many times. V gene TRBV7-8 combines with J gene TRBJ2-1; D is uncertain. The CDR3 contains 15 residues. Germline-derived CDR1 and CDR2 are SGHVS and FQNEAQ. Trimming shortened V by 8 bases and J by 2 bases, and 16 bases separated the two germline ends. The CDR3 bases are TGTGCCAGCGGGTTCGTGGTCCAGGCCTACAATGAGCAGTTCTTC. Translated: CASGFVVQAYNEQFF.

Of note for this clonotype: A junction boundary mismatches the germline segment, possibly from a read error. The rearrangement uses TRBV30 and TRBJ1-1; D gene uncertain. CDR3 length: 13 amino acids. The germline V gene encodes CDR1 GTSNPN and CDR2 SVGIG (reference sequence). The CDR3 sequence is CARSAGLNTEAFF. The CDR3 DNA follows: TGCGCCAGGAGTGCCGGCCTAAACACTGAAGCTTTCTTT. The complete variable domain, with remaining parts taken from reference TRBV30 and TRBJ1-1, reads SQTIHQWPATLVQPVGSPLSLECTVEGTSNPNLYWYRQAAGRGLQLLFYSVGIGQISSEVPQNLSASRPQDRQFILSSKKLLLSDSGFYLCARSAGLNTEAFFGQGTRLTVV.

The table lists this clonotype with a few counts. This may arise from a read error, as a much more abundant clone is one base away. This sequence joins TRBV28 and TRBJ1-1, with unresolved D. Germline CDR1 MDHEN, CDR2 SYDVKM. This CDR3 comprises 13 residues. The CDR3 DNA is TGTGCCAGCAGTTTCTCTGCACGGGCTGAATCTTTCTTT. This encodes CASSFSARAESFF. The entire variable domain, with the rest obtained from reference TRBV28 and TRBJ1-1, is as follows: DVKVTQSSRYLVKRTGEKVFLECVQDMDHENMFWYRQDPGLGLRLIYFSYDVKMKEKGDIPEGYSVSREKKERFSLILESASTNQTSMYLCASSFSARAESFFGQGTRLTVV.

This clonotype has more than one count but fewer than ten. One end of the junction varies from germline; a read error may be responsible. The chain links TRBV6-2 or TRBV6-3 to TRBJ2-1; 8 bases match TRBD2. The CDR3 is 14 residues long. Germline V gene lookup returns CDR1 MNHEY and CDR2 SVGEGT. CDR3 in amino acids: CASSGLAPYIEQFF. CDR3 nucleotides: TGTGCCAGTAGCGGACTAGCCCCCTACATTGAGCAGTTCTTC.

Concerning this clonotype: It is likely a read error, because the conserved phenylalanine at the end of the CDR3 is missing. V usage is TRBV4-2 and J usage is TRBJ2-7, with 7 bases matching TRBD2. Germline CDR1 reads LGHNA; CDR2 reads YNFKEQ. The length of the CDR3 is 17 residues. V shed 2 bases and J 3 bases; nucleotides not matched to a gene: 13. The CDR3 spells CASSQLDLGEGGYEQYS. CDR3 nucleotides: TGTGCCAGCAGCCAACTCGATTTAGGGGAGGGTGGCTACGAGCAGTACTCC.

Worth noting for this clonotype: A read error may account for a junction end that differs from germline. The rearrangement uses TRBV6-2 or TRBV6-3 and TRBJ2-1; 7 bases fit TRBD2. The CDR3 runs to 15 residues. The germline CDR1 and CDR2 sequences are MNHEY and SVGEGT. The CDR3 protein is CVSSSGTKWDNEQFF. Written as DNA, the CDR3 is TGTGTCAGCAGTTCCGGGACTAAGTGGGACAATGAGCAGTTCTTC.

In its sample, this clonotype is large (0.1 to 1%). This chain connects TRBV4-3 to TRBJ2-3; 11 bases match TRBD1. The CDR3 has 15 amino acids. J gave up 3 bases and V 3 bases, and 2 bases lay outside the gene matches. Germline-derived CDR1 and CDR2 are LGHNA and YSLEER. The CDR3 here is CASSQGQGVTDTQYF. CDR3 DNA sequence: TGCGCCAGCAGCCAGGGACAGGGGGTAACAGATACGCAGTATTTT.

V usage is TRBV29-1 and J usage is TRBJ2-6; the D is unclear. From germline, CDR1 is SQVTM and CDR2 ANQGSEA. V lost 0 bases and J 8 bases, leaving 17 bases between the germline ends. The CDR3 consists of 16 residues. CDR3 in amino acids: CSVEDTISAVTNVLTF. The CDR3 DNA reads TGCAGCGTTGAAGATACGATTTCTGCTGTGACCAACGTCCTGACTTTC.

The V and J genes are TRBV6-1 and TRBJ1-1; D may be TRBD1 (5 bases). This CDR3 has 15 residues. The V and J ends lost 10 bases and 1 base respectively, with 19 bases between them. Germline CDR1 MNHNS, CDR2 SASEGT. DNA of the CDR3: TGTGCCAACAGGTCGGGTAGCCAGAGGAACACTGAAGCTTTCTTT. Its translation is CANRSGSQRNTEAFF.

On this clonotype: This could be a read error, since a much larger clone is one nucleotide away. The rearrangement links TRBV7-3 to TRBJ1-1; tentatively, D is TRBD1 (6 bases). V was pared by 2 bases and J by 7 bases, with 14 bases between. Germline V CDR1 and CDR2: SGHTA, FQGTGA. The CDR3 is 14 residues long. This CDR3 is CASSLGPNRDEAFF. CDR3 nucleotides: TGTGCCAGCAGCTTAGGTCCAAACAGGGATGAAGCTTTCTTT.

Concerning this clonotype itself: It is likely a read error, because the conserved phenylalanine at the end of the CDR3 is missing. The DNA is omitted, as the CDR3 cannot be located on it reliably, and the CDR3 follows TCRdb's listing. V gene TRBV12-3 or TRBV12-4 combines with J gene TRBJ2-7; TRBD1, the D gene given by the table, was not confirmed from the DNA. The CDR3 numbers 13 amino acids, ends counted. The CDR3: CASSLNLGTGEHL.

Worth noting for this clonotype: At one of its ends the junction is not consistent with the germline gene, which may arise from a read error. The V and J genes are TRBV4-1 and TRBJ1-1; D might be TRBD1 (5 bases). This CDR3 contains 15 residues. The germline CDR1 and CDR2 sequences are MGHRA and YSYEKL. The CDR3 coding sequence is TGCGCCAGCAGCCTAGGACATGGGGCGAAGGCTGAAGCTTTTTTT. This translates into CASSLGHGAKAEAFF.

About this clonotype itself: A much larger clone differs from this one at a single base, so this may be a read error. V is TRBV20-1 and J is TRBJ2-5; D might be TRBD2 (6 bases). V was pared by 0 bases and J by 5 bases, with 16 bases between. This CDR3 contains 15 residues. Germline CDR1 reads DFQATT; CDR2 reads SNEGSKA (reference sequence). CDR3 nucleotide sequence: TGCAGTGCTAGAGATGTAGCGGTGGGCGGGGAGACCCAGTACTTC. Translated, it gives CSARDVAVGGETQYF.

About this clonotype: One end of the junction varies from germline; a read error may be responsible. The chain joins TRBV6-5 to TRBJ1-1, with 9 bases aligning to TRBD1. CDR3 length: 15 amino acids. Germline lookup yields CDR1 MNHEY and CDR2 SVGAGI. CDR3 protein: CAGMDTGGWNTEAFF. The CDR3 bases are TGTGCCGGCATGGATACAGGGGGCTGGAACACTGAAGCTTTCTTC.

This clonotype was counted between two and nine times. The chain employs TRBV9 and TRBJ2-7; TRBD1 might be the D (6 bases). This CDR3 has 13 amino acids. V lost 1 base to trimming and J lost 7 bases, with 12 bases between them. Looked up from germline, CDR1 is SGDLS and CDR2 is YYNGEE. The CDR3 spells CASSVIPGQEQYF. The CDR3 nucleotides are TGTGCCAGCAGCGTAATTCCTGGACAGGAGCAGTACTTC. The full variable domain, in which reference TRBV9 and TRBJ2-7 provide the parts outside the CDR3, is DSGVTQTPKHLITATGQRVTLRCSPRSGDLSVYWYQQSLDQGLQFLIQYYNGEERAKGNILERFSAQQFPDLHSELNLSSLELGDSALYFCASSVIPGQEQYFGPGTRLTVT.

This clonotype was found a few times. The V gene is TRBV29-1, the J gene TRBJ2-1, with D hard to call. V lost 0 bases and J lost 6, with 9 bases in between. The CDR3 is made up of 13 amino acids. Germline V lookup: CDR1 SQVTM, CDR2 ANQGSEA. CDR3: CSVEDEAGNEQFF. Here the CDR3 DNA reads TGCAGCGTTGAAGATGAGGCCGGCAATGAGCAGTTCTTC.

The V call is TRBV6-1, the J call TRBJ2-3; D is unclear. CDR3 length: 13 residues. Germline CDR1 and CDR2: MNHNS and SASEGT. V was shortened by 5 bases and J by 4 bases, with 10 bases between the two germline ends. The CDR3 DNA sequence: TGTGCCAGCAGTCGACTCATCCCAGATACGCAGTATTTT. It codes for CASSRLIPDTQYF.

Concerning this clonotype: The junction departs from germline at one end; a sequencing error may be responsible. The chain employs TRBV29-1 and TRBJ2-5; D unresolved. The germline V gene has CDR1 SQVTM and CDR2 ANQGSEA. This CDR3 has 13 residues. The CDR3 sequence: CNVDRAFQETQYF. For the CDR3, the DNA is TGCAACGTTGACCGGGCGTTCCAAGAGACCCAGTACTTC.

Remarks on this clonotype: A much larger clone lies one base from this, so it may be a read error. The V call is TRBV6-5, the J call TRBJ1-3; no clear D. The CDR3 is 14 amino acids. The germline CDR1 and CDR2 sequences are MNHEY and SVGAGI. The CDR3 reads CDSSLLGSGNTMYF. The DNA of the CDR3 is TGTGACAGCAGTTTATTGGGATCTGGAAACACCATGTATTTT.

Remarks on this clonotype: The junction does not match germline at one end; this may be a read error. The V call is TRBV4-2, the J call TRBJ2-7, with a tentative D call TRBD1 (6 bases). The CDR3 has 12 residues. Germline CDR1 LGHNA, CDR2 YNFKEQ. The CDR3 DNA reads TGTGCCTGCAGCCCCCCAGGGGACGAGCATTACTTC. Translated, it gives CACSPPGDEHYF.

This clonotype was found a few times. CDR3 loop: CANSQGLAGSETQYF. DNA for the CDR3: TGCGCCAATAGCCAAGGGCTAGCGGGATCGGAGACCCAGTACTTC. The rearrangement joins TRBV4-3 to TRBJ2-5; TRBD2 agrees at 9 bases. Unmatched junction bases numbered 14, after V lost 10 bases and J lost 5 bases. Germline-derived CDR1 and CDR2 are LGHNA and YSLEER. This CDR3 is 15 amino acids long.